The present TCR beta chain was sequenced within a study of human T cells and chemical hapten exposure. Regarding time point: patch test 2, 6 weeks after DPC sensitization. Specified treatment: therapeutic diphenylcyclopropenone sensitization with weekly scalp DPC. With 4 bases removed from V and 4 bases from J, the gap between germline ends came to 14 bases. Germline V lookup: CDR1 SGHNT, CDR2 YYREEE (reference sequence). CDR3 size: 14 residues. Many counts were recorded for this clonotype. TCRdb ran MiXCR on the RACE reads and lists one entry per CDR3 protein. This sample has some 100,000 distinct CDR3 sequences, with around 9.3% found just once.

The material sequenced was whole blood, taken in connection with sensitization to the hapten diphenylcyclopropenone (DPC). This TCR came from a woman aged 40 to 50 with alopecia areata. Some clones in this sample may be carry-over from other donors' samples. This chain joins TRBV5-4 and TRBJ2-5, with D possibly being TRBD2 (5 bases). CDR3 bases: TGTGCCAGCAGCCCCGACCCTGGAGGAGAGACCCAGTACTTC. This translates into CASSPDPGGETQYF.